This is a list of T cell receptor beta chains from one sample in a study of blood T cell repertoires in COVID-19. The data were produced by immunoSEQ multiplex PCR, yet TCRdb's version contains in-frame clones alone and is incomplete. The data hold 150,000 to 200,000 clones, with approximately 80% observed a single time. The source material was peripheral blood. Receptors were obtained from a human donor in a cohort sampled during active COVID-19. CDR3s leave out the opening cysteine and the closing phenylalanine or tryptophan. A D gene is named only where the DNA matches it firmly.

ASSPSGTGELF	11	TRBV7-3	-
ASSPRVSGANVLT	13	TRBV14	-
ASSAGLAGSTGELF	14	TRBV9	TRBD2
ASSRDTGMNTEAF	13	TRBV18	-
ASRSRHLTRDRGGYT	15	TRBV12-2	-
ASSQALDREQF	11	TRBV23-1	-
ASMFRVFGVKNTEAF	15	TRBV19	-
ASRPGQVRWGYT	12	TRBV27	TRBD1
ASSLVLGHTDTQY	13	TRBV7-9	-
ASSLQGTSGGRLHYTQY	17	TRBV7-2	TRBD2
ASSLVSRSSNEQF	13	TRBV7-2	-
ASSLAFGESSYEQY	14	TRBV7-9	-
ASSAQGGIAEAF	12	TRBV27	TRBD1
LLSFSSRSRREGNTIY	16	TRBV7-4	-
ASSRGGRGGYGYT	13	TRBV5-8	TRBD1
ASSQVGPQSFQETQY	15	TRBV4-1	-
ASSPETRKQY	10	TRBV14	-
ASSLGPGGGMNTEAF	15	TRBV9	TRBD1
AWGTVPNEQF	10	TRBV30	TRBD1
ASSPRTGLTGELF	13	TRBV7-2	TRBD1
ASMGGGQPQH	10	TRBV6-5	-
ATRGPGQGSGGELF	14	TRBV24-1	TRBD1
AIRPGVRETQY	11	TRBV10-3	-
ASSFTRSSYNEQF	13	TRBV11-1	-
ASSYFPGGKFYEQY	14	TRBV6-5	TRBD1
ASSHGEFSYEQY	12	TRBV9	-
ASSPGTSGNNEQF	13	TRBV10-1	TRBD2
ASSTRDRGPYGYT	13	TRBV6-2/TRBV6-3	TRBD1
ASRPLGGVIDTQY	13	TRBV13	-
ASSPAGTRSYEQY	13	TRBV5-5	TRBD2
ASRRQGANTGELF	13	TRBV4-1	TRBD1
ATLPWQERTPGNQPQH	16	TRBV15	-
SVPRDRLF	8	TRBV29-1	TRBD1
ASSPRAGQGVIQETQY	16	TRBV18	TRBD1
ASSSLRGGEQF	11	TRBV11-3	-
ASSFGGWYAYEQY	13	TRBV27	-
ASSIVAVSSNQPQH	14	TRBV19	-
ASSQGTGGNTIY	12	TRBV7-9	-
ASRDRYNYGYT	11	TRBV6-5	-
ASSARDRTNEKLF	13	TRBV3-1/TRBV3-2	TRBD1
ASSYSRQASTVYGYT	15	TRBV6-8	-
ASSPQAGGWNNTQY	14	TRBV7-7	TRBD2
ASRPDTYNSPLH	12	TRBV5-8	-
ASSEQRGQFYEQY	13	TRBV4-1	TRBD2
ASSVGGRNSGNTIY	14	TRBV9	-
ASSLFSRGYT	10	TRBV12-3/TRBV12-4	-
ASSATGSTNEKLF	13	TRBV9	-
ASSLAGGSNQPQH	13	TRBV7-8	-
ASSQDSEGTDTQY	13	TRBV4-3	-
ASSLASGSLQETQY	14	TRBV7-6	TRBD2
ASSLSGRIWSNTGELF	16	TRBV7-2	-
ASSWDSLSTEAF	12	TRBV11-3	TRBD1
ASSQEGTGDSPLH	13	TRBV4-3	-
ASSHWAGGELF	11	TRBV7-3	-
ASRGQGSYEQY	11	TRBV6-5	TRBD1
ASSYTSGSQNEQF	13	TRBV6-4	TRBD2
AWTRAGGADTQY	12	TRBV30	TRBD2